The subject of this entry is one TCR beta chain. The sample originates from a study of CD8 T cells in Susac syndrome. Random hexamers were used to reverse transcribe the RNA input (roughly 0.5 to 1 ug). The amplification used immunoSEQ multiplex PCR on TCR beta CDR3; it spanned 54 Vbeta and 13 Jbeta. MiXCR, run by TCRdb on the immunoSEQ multiplex PCR reads, gives a single entry per CDR3 protein. The data hold about 300,000 distinct CDR3 sequences, with 65% to 90% observed a single time. Patients with stable or active relapsing-remitting disease, all of them treatment-naive, made up the multiple sclerosis controls. FACS enriched CD8+ TEMRA cells, while bulk CD8+ and CD4+ were negatively isolated. The clonotype was recovered from a human donor with multiple sclerosis. Sequencing was carried out using CD8+ T cells from PBMCs.

The CDR3 sequence is CAWNFVVNTGELFF. The CDR3 bases are TGTGCCTGGAATTTCGTCGTGAACACCGGGGAGCTGTTTTTT. The V and J genes are TRBV30 and TRBJ2-2; D call uncertain. Germline-derived CDR1 and CDR2 are GTSNPN and SVGIG (reference sequence). The CDR3 loop spans 14 amino acids. V shed 4 bases and J shed 1 base, with 10 bases lying between them.